This T cell receptor (beta chain) was observed in a study of CD8+CD57+ T cells in acquired aplastic anemia. Findings and caveats of the study: Approximately 28 CD8+ CDR3 sequences were shared between patients and controls.

It was genomic DNA that served as the template for profiling TCR beta VDJ and CDR3. TCRdb reanalysed the reads using MiXCR and keeps one entry per CDR3 protein. The sample yields under 500,000 distinct CDR3 sequences, about a third seen once. This clonotype was observed many times. Its antigen is not identified. The CDR3 length is 13 residues. Trimming shortened V by 6 bases and J by 3 bases, and 11 bases separated the two germline ends. CDR1 is LNHDA, CDR2 SQIVND, per germline (reference sequence). Individuals selected for sequencing had exhibited CD8+CD57+ cell expansion on flow cytometry. All patients had severe acquired aplastic anemia. At the time of blood sampling, patients had not yet received any therapy.

Sequencing used sorted CD4+, CD8+, or CD8+CD57+ T cells (not recorded which) from PBMCs. V and J are TRBV19 and TRBJ1-2; no clear D. The clonotype was recovered from a human donor with aplastic anemia. CDR3 sequence reads: CASRDLLDYGYTF. CDR3 nucleotides: TGTGCCAGTAGGGACCTACTTGACTATGGCTACACCTTC.